The TCR beta chain described here comes from a study of T-cell reconstitution after alpha-beta-depleted transplantation in children (dated by TCRdb to about 2016). Regarding the research as a whole: Using TCR repertoire profiling, the study quantitatively followed how T-cell immune reconstitution unfolded in children after TCRalphabeta/CD19-depleted allogeneic hematopoietic cell transplantation. Here is what the overall study found, with its caveats: The apparently early recovery of alphabetaT-cell counts about two months after transplant reportedly depended on only several hundred rapidly expanded clones that came from non-depleted graft cells. In some patients, the high TCRbeta diversity seen at day 60 was put down to recipient T cells and intrathymic progenitors that had survived conditioning. Over subsequent months, a decline in hyperexpanded clone frequencies was noted, and after one year, T-cell counts and TCRbeta diversity were mostly ascribed to newly produced T cells.

The library relied on PCR. This sample was sequenced with an Illumina HiSeq 2500. To normalize quantification of the TCRbeta repertoire, the TCR libraries were built with molecular barcoding that relied on unique molecular identifiers. TCRdb cleaned the public reads at Q25 with fastp, built clones with MiXCR and kept in-frame beta chains. Identical CDR3 proteins give one entry, which carries the most common genes and DNA. This sample is represented by about 300,000 distinct CDR3 sequences; around 7.1% of them were singletons. Approximately 9% of the sample belongs to the ten largest clones. This clonotype showed up many times. The antigen this receptor binds is unknown. No quality values exist for individual bases; no much larger clone is one base distant. Including cysteine and phenylalanine, the CDR3 has 13 amino acids. Of all the DNA, just the CDR3 is kept, 39 bases in frame from base 1. V gives up 0 bases and J gives up 6 bases, and the segment between their germline ends measures 9 bases. CDR1 SGHDT and CDR2 YYEEEE were looked up in the germline V gene.

The sample's treatment or condition, from its label and the paper: allogeneic hematopoietic cell transplantation with graft depleted of TCRalphabeta T cells and CD19 B cells. The children who served as transplant recipients had been given grafts of TCRalphabeta/CD19-depleted allogeneic hematopoietic cells. Sequenced here: peripheral blood, sampled 360 days after TCRalphabeta/CD19-depleted stem cell transplant. This TCR was sampled from a female patient aged 2-15 years who had a stem cell transplant for Fanconi anemia, so the T cells may come from the graft donor. Rearrangement joined TRBV5-6 to TRBJ1-1; no confident D gene assignment can be made. The CDR3 reads as follows: CASSLVEGAEAFF. The nucleotide sequence reads TGTGCCAGCAGCTTGGTTGAGGGCGCTGAAGCTTTCTTT.